This T cell receptor (beta chain) was identified during a study of control samples from healthy donors and cancer patients. J lost 7 bases, V lost 5 bases, and 7 bases had no gene match. This CDR3 spans 13 amino acids. Germline-derived CDR1 and CDR2 are LNHDA and SQIVND (reference sequence). In this sample, this clone turned up a few times. Other DNA sequences in this specimen translate into the identical CDR3. Libraries were prepared by immunoSEQ multiplex PCR; TCRdb keeps only in-frame clonotypes and omits some of them. Of approximately 24,000 clones detected, roughly four fifths appear once; the ten largest clones hold around 23%.

This chain connects TRBV19 to TRBJ1-1; 7 positions agree with TRBD1. The source of this sequence is a man in his 60s with colorectal cancer. Source material: PBMCs. For the CDR3, the DNA is TGTGCCAGTAGTTTAATCGGGACAGATGAAGCTTTCTTT. It encodes CASSLIGTDEAFF.